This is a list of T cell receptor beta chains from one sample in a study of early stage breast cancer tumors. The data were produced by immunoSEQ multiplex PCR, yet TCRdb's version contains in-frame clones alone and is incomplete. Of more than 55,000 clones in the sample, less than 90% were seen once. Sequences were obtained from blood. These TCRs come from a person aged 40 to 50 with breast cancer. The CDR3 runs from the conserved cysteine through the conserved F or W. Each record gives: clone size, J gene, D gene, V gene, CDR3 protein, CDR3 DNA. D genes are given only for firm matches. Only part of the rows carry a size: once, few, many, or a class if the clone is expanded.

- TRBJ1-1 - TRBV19 CASVQLGRAFF TGTGCCAGTGTCCAGTTGGGCCGGGCTTTCTTT
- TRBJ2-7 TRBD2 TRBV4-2 CASSHARGGDEQYF TGTGCCAGCAGCCATGCGCGTGGGGGGGACGAGCAGTACTTC
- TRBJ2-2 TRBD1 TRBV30 CAWRQGANTGELFF TGTGCCTGGAGACAGGGGGCAAACACCGGGGAGCTGTTTTTT
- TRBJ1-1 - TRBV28 CASSLPSEAFF TGTGCCAGCAGTTTACCCTCGGAAGCTTTCTTT
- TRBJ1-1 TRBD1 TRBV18 CASSPSLKQGGTEAFF TGTGCCAGCTCACCTTCACTAAAGCAGGGGGGAACTGAAGCTTTCTTT
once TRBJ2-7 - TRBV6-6 CASSLAGPSYEQYF TGTGCCAGCAGTTTGGCGGGACCCTCGTACGAGCAGTACTTC
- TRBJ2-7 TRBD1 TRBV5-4 CASSLTGTVYEQYF TGTGCCAGCAGCTTAACCGGGACAGTTTACGAGCAGTACTTC
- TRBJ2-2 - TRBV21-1 CASSKHGQYTGELFF TGTGCCAGCAGCAAACACGGACAGTACACCGGGGAGCTGTTTTTT
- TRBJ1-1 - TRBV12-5 CASGLNFMNTEAFF TGTGCTAGTGGTTTGAACTTCATGAACACTGAAGCTTTCTTT
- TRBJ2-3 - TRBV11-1 CASSLREPRDTQYF TGTGCCAGCAGCTTACGGGAACCCCGCGATACGCAGTATTTT
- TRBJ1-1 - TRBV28 CASNVLGTEAFF TGTGCCAGCAATGTCCTGGGGACTGAAGCTTTCTTT
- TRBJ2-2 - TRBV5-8 CASSLTGSGTGELFF TGTGCCAGCAGCTTGACGGGATCGGGCACCGGGGAGCTGTTTTTT
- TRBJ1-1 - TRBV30 CAWRAGVGNTEAFF TGTGCCTGGAGAGCCGGAGTGGGGAACACTGAAGCTTTCTTT
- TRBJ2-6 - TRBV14 CASSQDLAPGANVLTF TGTGCCAGCAGCCAAGATCTGGCACCGGGGGCCAACGTCCTGACTTTC
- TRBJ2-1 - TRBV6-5 CASPVAADVNEQFF TGTGCCAGCCCCGTGGCGGCCGACGTCAATGAGCAGTTCTTC
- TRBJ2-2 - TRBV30 CAWSARGRTGELFF TGTGCCTGGAGTGCCCGGGGAAGAACCGGGGAGCTGTTTTTT
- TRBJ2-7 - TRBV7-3 CASSLGGNSYEQYF TGTGCCAGCAGCTTAGGCGGCAACTCCTACGAGCAGTACTTC
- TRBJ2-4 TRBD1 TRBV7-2 CASSQGTGNFIQYF TGTGCCAGCAGCCAAGGGACAGGGAATTTCATTCAGTACTTC
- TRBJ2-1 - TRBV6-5 CASNPGLSYNEQFF TGTGCCAGCAACCCAGGGCTTTCCTACAATGAGCAGTTCTTC
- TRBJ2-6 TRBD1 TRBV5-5 CASSFQGALGANVLTF TGTGCCAGCAGCTTCCAGGGGGCGCTTGGGGCCAACGTCCTGACTTTC
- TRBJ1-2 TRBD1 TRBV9 CASSVGQGENGYTF TGTGCCAGCAGCGTTGGACAGGGTGAGAATGGCTACACCTTC
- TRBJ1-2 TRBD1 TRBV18 CASSPPMFPGGQNNYGYTF TGTGCCAGCTCACCACCGATGTTCCCAGGGGGCCAAAATAACTATGGCTACACCTTC
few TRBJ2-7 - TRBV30 CAWNRGRGGEQYF TGTGCCTGGAACCGGGGGCGAGGTGGGGAGCAGTACTTC
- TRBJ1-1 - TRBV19 CASSPLGTQNTEAFF TGTGCCAGTAGTCCATTGGGGACACAGAACACTGAAGCTTTCTTT
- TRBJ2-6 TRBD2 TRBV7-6 CASSLVASGSYTGANVLTF TGTGCCAGCAGCTTAGTGGCTAGCGGGAGTTACACTGGGGCCAACGTCCTGACTTTC
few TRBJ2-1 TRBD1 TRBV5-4 CASRGTGDNEQFF TGTGCCAGCAGGGGGACAGGGGACAATGAGCAGTTCTTC
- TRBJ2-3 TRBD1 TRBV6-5 CASRRTGAEDTQYF TGTGCCAGCAGGAGGACAGGGGCGGAAGATACGCAGTATTTT
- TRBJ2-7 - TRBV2 CASSPGSWQSSYEQYF TGTGCCAGCAGTCCTGGGAGTTGGCAGAGCTCCTACGAGCAGTACTTC
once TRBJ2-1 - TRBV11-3 CASSLGGASGSYNEQFF TGTGCCAGCAGCTTAGGGGGGGCTAGCGGATCCTACAATGAGCAGTTCTTC
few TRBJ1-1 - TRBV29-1 CSVPRDKQTEAFF TGCAGCGTGCCTAGGGACAAACAGACTGAAGCTTTCTTT
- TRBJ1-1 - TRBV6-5 CASSWQMNTEAFF TGTGCCAGCAGTTGGCAAATGAACACTGAAGCTTTCTTT